These T cell receptor beta chains were read from a single sample in a study of cytomegalovirus exposure and HLA in healthy donors. The method was immunoSEQ multiplex PCR; TCRdb's version includes in-frame clones alone and lacks a portion of them. The sample shows 200,000 or so clones, about four fifths of them seen only once. Source material: PBMCs. These receptors were taken from a boy between 10 and 17 years old in good health and CMV-seronegative. Both conserved end residues are part of each CDR3. The D gene is left open where the match is weak. Size is omitted from some rows. Given values are once, few, many or a class for expanded clones.

CDR3aa	CDR3nt	abundance	d_gene	j_gene	v_gene
CAWSRDMRTQYF	TGTGCCTGGAGCCGTGATATGCGAACCCAGTACTTC	-	-	TRBJ2-5	TRBV30
CASSEARGTNYGYTF	TGTGCCAGCAGTGAAGCGCGGGGAACTAACTATGGCTACACCTTC	once	-	TRBJ1-2	TRBV6-1
CASSMGERGSTDTQYF	TGTGCCAGCAGCATGGGTGAGCGGGGTAGCACAGATACGCAGTATTTT	-	TRBD2	TRBJ2-3	TRBV11-2
CASSSGTGGETQYF	TGTGCCAGCAGTTCTGGGACAGGAGGAGAGACCCAGTACTTC	-	TRBD1	TRBJ2-5	TRBV27
CSVEGRVNTEAFF	TGCAGCGTTGAAGGGAGAGTGAACACTGAAGCTTTCTTT	-	-	TRBJ1-1	TRBV29-1
CASSMPQGRANEQFF	TGTGCCAGTAGTATGCCCCAGGGTCGGGCGAATGAGCAGTTCTTC	-	-	TRBJ2-1	TRBV19
CASSLRLAGGGYQETQYF	TGTGCCAGCAGCCTAAGACTAGCGGGAGGAGGGTACCAAGAGACCCAGTACTTC	-	TRBD2	TRBJ2-5	TRBV7-8
CASSIERGGDNEQFF	TGCGCCAGCAGCATAGAGCGGGGGGGGGACAATGAGCAGTTCTTC	-	TRBD2	TRBJ2-1	TRBV5-1
CASSVTSGSSYEQYF	TGTGCCAGCAGTGTGACTAGCGGGAGCTCCTACGAGCAGTACTTC	-	TRBD2	TRBJ2-7	TRBV27
CASIMVGNQPQHF	TGTGCCAGCATCATGGTAGGCAATCAGCCCCAGCATTTT	-	-	TRBJ1-5	TRBV6-1
CASSVEIAGPDTQYF	TGTGCCAGCAGCGTAGAAATAGCCGGTCCAGATACGCAGTATTTT	-	-	TRBJ2-3	TRBV9